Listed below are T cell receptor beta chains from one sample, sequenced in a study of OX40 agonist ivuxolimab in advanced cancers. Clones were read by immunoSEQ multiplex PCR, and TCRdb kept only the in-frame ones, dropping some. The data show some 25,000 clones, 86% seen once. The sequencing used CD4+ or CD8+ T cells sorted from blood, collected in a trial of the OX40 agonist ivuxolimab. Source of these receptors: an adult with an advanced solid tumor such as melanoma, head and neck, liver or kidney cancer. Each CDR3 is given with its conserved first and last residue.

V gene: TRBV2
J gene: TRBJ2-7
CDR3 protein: CASIQDKGAASYEQYF

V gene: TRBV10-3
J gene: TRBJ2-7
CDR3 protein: CAISGSSGVYEQYF

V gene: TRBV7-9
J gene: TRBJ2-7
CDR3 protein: CASSLWVDYEQYF

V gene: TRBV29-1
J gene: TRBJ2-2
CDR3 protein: CSVHQRNTGELFF

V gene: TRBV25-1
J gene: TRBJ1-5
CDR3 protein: CASSELGEDQPQHF

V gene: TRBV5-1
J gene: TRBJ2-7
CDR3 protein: CASSGTIFSYEQYF

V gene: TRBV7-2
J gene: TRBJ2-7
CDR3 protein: CASSLTLEQYF

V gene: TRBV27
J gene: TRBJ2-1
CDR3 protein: CAAKLAGSYNEQFF

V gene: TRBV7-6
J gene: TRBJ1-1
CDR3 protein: CASSPGPNTEAFF

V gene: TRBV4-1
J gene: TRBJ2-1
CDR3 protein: CASSQGLAGGPYNEQFF

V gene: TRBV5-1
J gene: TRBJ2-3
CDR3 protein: CASSLLAGGAADTQYF

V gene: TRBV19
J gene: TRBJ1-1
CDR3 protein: CASSPREGTEAFF

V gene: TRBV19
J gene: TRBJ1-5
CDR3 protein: CASSIGVYSNQPQHF

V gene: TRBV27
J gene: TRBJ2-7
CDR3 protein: CASSSRVGQYEQYF

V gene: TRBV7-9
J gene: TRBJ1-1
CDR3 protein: CASSPRGGATEAFF

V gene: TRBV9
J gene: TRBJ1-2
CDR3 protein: CASSSGDPRINYGYTF

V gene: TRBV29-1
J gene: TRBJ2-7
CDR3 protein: CSVFEGGHYEQYF

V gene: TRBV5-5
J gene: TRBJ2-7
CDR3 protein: CASSLSDSFSYEQYF

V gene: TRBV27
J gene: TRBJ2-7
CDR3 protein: CASSHATGGLYEQYF

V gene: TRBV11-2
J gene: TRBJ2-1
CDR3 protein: CASSSGTGSYNEQFF

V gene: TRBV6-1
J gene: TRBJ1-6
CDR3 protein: CASSDRDASPLHF

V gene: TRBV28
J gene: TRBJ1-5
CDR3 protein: CASSSLTGGANQPQHF

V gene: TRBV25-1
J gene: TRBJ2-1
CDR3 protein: CASSDQLAGPYNEQFF

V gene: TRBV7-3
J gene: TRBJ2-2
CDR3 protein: CASSLSYGNTGELFF

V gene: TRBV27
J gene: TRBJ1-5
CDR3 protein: CASSLGQYQPQHF

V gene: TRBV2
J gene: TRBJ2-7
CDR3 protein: CASNYRGVYEQYF

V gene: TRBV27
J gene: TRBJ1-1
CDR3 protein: CASSYDRGRDTEAFF

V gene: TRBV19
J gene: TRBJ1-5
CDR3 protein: CASRAGGNQPQHF

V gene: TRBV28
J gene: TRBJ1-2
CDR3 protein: CASSLSPGHYGYTF

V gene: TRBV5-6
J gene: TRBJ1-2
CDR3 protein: CASSPTEGALGYTF

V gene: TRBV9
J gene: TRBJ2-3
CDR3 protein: CASSVGGDGGTQYF

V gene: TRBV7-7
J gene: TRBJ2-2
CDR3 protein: CASRETGSSTGELFF

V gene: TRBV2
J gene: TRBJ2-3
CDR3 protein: CASSELRSGTDTQYF

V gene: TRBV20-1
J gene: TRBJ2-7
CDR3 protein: CSADGGSGQYF

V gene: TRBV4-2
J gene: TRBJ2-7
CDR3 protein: CASSPLTGGKDEQYF

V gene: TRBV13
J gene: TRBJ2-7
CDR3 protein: CASLGGDRVEQYF

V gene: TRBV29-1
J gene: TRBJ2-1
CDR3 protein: CSVDPDNYNEQFF

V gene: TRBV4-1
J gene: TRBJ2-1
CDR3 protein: CASSQVSGGSPGQFF

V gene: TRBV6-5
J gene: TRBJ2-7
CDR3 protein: CASSPWTSGLYEQYF

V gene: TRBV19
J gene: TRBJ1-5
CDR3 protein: CASSIMGSNQPQHF

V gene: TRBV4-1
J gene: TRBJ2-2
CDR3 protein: CASSQEEWGELFF

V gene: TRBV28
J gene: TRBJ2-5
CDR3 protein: CAARDFQETQYF

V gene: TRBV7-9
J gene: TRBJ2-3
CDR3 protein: CASSLATRTSGSGGDTQYF

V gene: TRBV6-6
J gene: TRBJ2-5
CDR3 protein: CASTGSREETQYF

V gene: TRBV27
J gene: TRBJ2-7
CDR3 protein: CASSLIFRADEQYF

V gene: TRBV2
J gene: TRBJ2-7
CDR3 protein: CASSDGTSYEQYF

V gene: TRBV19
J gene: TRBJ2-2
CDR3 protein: CASVWTGTGELFF

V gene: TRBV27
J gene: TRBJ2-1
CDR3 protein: CASSFWGENEQFF

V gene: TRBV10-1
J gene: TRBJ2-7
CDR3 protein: CASSDGQYGQYF

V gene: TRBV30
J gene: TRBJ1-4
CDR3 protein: CAWSWGEKLFF

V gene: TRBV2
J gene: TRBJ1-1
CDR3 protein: CASTGPPTEAFF

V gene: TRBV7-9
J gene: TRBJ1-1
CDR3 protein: CASSFRMNTEAFF

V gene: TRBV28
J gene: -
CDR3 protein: CASSKRQGPYEQYF

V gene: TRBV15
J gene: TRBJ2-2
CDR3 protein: CATSREGKDGELFF

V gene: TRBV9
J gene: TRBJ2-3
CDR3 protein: CASSVETSGGSRTQYF